By sample share, the clone carrying this TCR beta chain is medium-sized. Donors had localized lung adenocarcinoma, a non-small cell lung cancer. TCRdb analysed the PCR reads with MiXCR anew, one entry per CDR3 protein. The sample gives around 20,000 distinct CDR3 sequences, approximately 52% of which show up once; under 30% is in the top ten. The CDR3 is 13 residues long. Germline V CDR1 and CDR2: MNHNS, SASEGT. The data originate from a study of CD4 and CD8 cells across lung adenocarcinoma regions. This rearrangement joins TRBV6-1 to TRBJ2-1, with TRBD2 identical over 7 bases. The tail of the sequence fits TRBJ2-5 better, so the J call may be wrong. This TCR was recovered from a female donor with lung adenocarcinoma. The CD4 and CD8 labels of this study may be unreliable. The sequenced material came from CD8+ T cells from the center of a lung tumor. The CDR3 bases are TGTGCCAGCAGTGAAATGGGGGGGGAGACCCAGTACTTC. Residues: CASSEMGGETQYF.